The present TCR beta chain was sequenced within a study of response to subunit inactivated influenza vaccine. TCRdb passed the RT-PCR reads through MiXCR, listing each CDR3 protein once. Among roughly 150,000 distinct CDR3 sequences, approximately 10% were seen once, and the ten largest hold 9.5% to 15%. This clonotype was counted between two and nine times. Germline loops: CDR1 SGHDT, CDR2 YYEEEE. The CDR3 length is 16 residues. The ends lost 4 bases at V and 8 bases at J; junction bases unmatched: 13. The V and J genes are TRBV5-6 and TRBJ2-3; TRBD2 matches at 10 bases. The sequencing used non-naive T cells sorted from PBMCs, collected roughly 45 days after vaccination. The receptor's source is a man aged 45-65 years who received an inactivated influenza vaccine. The CDR3 nucleotides are TGTGCCAGCAGCAGTGATAGCGGGGGGCCCCGCCCTACGCAGTATTTT. This gives the protein CASSSDSGGPRPTQYF.